This TCR beta chain was recorded in a study of response to subunit inactivated influenza vaccine. This clonotype has ten or more counts. What it recognizes is unknown. The CDR3 runs to 12 residues. Looked up from germline, CDR1 is MNHNS and CDR2 is SASEGT. Trimming took 4 bases from V and 4 from J, leaving 7 bases between them. TCRdb re-analysed the RT-PCR reads in MiXCR, keeping a single row per CDR3 protein. The sample carries a few hundred thousand distinct CDR3 sequences, over 9% recorded once. Study observations and caveats: T cells newly recruited by each seasonal influenza vaccination are few, the authors suggested.

The same data also contributed to another study, on T cells expressing NK-cell markers. That study reports: As the method of synthesis, 5'RACE template switching with UMIs yielded TCR beta cDNA. Sorted CD3+CD56-NKG2C+, CD3+CD56+NKG2C+ and CD3+CD56+NKG2C- T cells supplied the TCR beta repertoires. Eight donors were sequenced, seven testing HCMV-seropositive and one testing seronegative. Several donors' CD3+CD56-NKG2C+ cells were dominated by the same clonotypes.

The TCR was taken from a man in his forties or fifties who received an inactivated influenza vaccine. This chain links TRBV6-1 with TRBJ1-1, with D uncertain. The sequencing used PBMCs from blood, collected on the day of vaccination. CDR3: CASSVASTEAFF. The CDR3 DNA is TGTGCCAGCAGTGTAGCAAGCACTGAAGCTTTCTTT.